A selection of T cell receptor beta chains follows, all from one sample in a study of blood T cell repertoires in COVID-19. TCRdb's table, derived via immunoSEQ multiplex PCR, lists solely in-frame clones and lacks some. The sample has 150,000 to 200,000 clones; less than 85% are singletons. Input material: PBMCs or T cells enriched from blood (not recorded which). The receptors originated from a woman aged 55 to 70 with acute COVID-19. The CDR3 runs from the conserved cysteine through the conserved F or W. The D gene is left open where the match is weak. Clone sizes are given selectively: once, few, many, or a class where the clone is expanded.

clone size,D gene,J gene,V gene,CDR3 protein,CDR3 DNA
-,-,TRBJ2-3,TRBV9,CASSYGFSDTQYF,TGTGCCAGCAGCTACGGGTTCTCAGATACGCAGTATTTT
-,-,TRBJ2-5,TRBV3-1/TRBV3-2,CASSQVVETQYF,TGTGCCAGCAGCCAAGTAGTGGAGACCCAGTACTTC
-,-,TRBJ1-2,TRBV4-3,CASSQEGAGVGYTF,TGCGCCAGCAGCCAAGAAGGGGCAGGGGTTGGCTACACCTTC
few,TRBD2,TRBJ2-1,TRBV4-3,CASSQDGLARNEQFF,TGCGCCAGCAGCCAAGATGGACTAGCGCGGAATGAGCAGTTCTTC
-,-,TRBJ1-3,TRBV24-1,CATSDRDAGNTIYF,TGTGCCACCAGTGATCGGGATGCTGGAAACACCATATATTTT
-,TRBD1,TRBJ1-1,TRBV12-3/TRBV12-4,CASSGQGNTEAFF,TGTGCCAGCAGTGGACAGGGGAACACTGAAGCTTTCTTT
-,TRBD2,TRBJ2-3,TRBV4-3,CASSSGLAGVGTQYF,TGCGCCAGCAGCTCCGGACTAGCGGGAGTGGGTACGCAGTATTTT
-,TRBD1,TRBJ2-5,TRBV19,CASSILHRDRGPVMPQYF,TGTGCCAGTAGTATCCTACACCGGGACAGGGGCCCCGTGATGCCCCAGTACTTC
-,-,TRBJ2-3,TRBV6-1,CASSDFIRGGDTQYF,TGTGCCAGCAGTGATTTCATAAGGGGGGGGGATACGCAGTATTTT
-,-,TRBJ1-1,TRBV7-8,CASSRRRNTEAFF,TGTGCCAGCAGCCGTAGGAGGAACACTGAAGCTTTCTTT
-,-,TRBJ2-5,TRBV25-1,CASSEAGIRAIQETQYF,TGTGCCAGCAGTGAAGCGGGGATCAGGGCGATACAAGAGACCCAGTACTTC
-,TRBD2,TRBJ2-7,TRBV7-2,CASSLGLAGVVEQYF,TGTGCCAGCAGCTTAGGGCTAGCGGGAGTGGTCGAGCAGTACTTC
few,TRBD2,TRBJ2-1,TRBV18,CASSEGLAGAEQFF,TGTGCCAGCTCAGAGGGACTAGCGGGTGCTGAGCAGTTCTTC
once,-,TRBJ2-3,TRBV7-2,CASSLVDRTGTDTQYF,TGTGCCAGCAGCTTAGTGGATCGGACAGGCACAGATACGCAGTATTTT
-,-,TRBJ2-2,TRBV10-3,CASSSDTGELFF,TGTGCCAGTTCGTCCGACACCGGGGAGCTGTTTTTT
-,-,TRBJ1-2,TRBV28,CASSSRIGQDYGYTF,TGTGCCAGCAGTTCCCGCATTGGGCAGGACTATGGCTACACCTTC
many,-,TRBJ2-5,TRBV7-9,CASSLASTGGTQYF,TGTGCCAGCAGCTTAGCGTCGACGGGTGGGACCCAGTACTTC
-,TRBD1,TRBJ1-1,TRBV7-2,CASSPSGGWNTEAFF,TGTGCCAGCAGCCCGTCAGGGGGCTGGAACACTGAAGCTTTCTTT
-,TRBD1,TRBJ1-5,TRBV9,CASSYSQGLNQPQHF,TGTGCCAGCAGCTACTCACAGGGGCTGAATCAGCCCCAGCATTTT
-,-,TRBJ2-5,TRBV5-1,CASSQLGRGAVQETQYF,TGCGCCAGCAGCCAGCTCGGGAGAGGGGCTGTCCAAGAGACCCAGTACTTC
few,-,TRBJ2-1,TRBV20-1,CSAISGNEQFF,TGCAGTGCTATCTCGGGAAATGAGCAGTTCTTC
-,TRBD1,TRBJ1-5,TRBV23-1,CASSQSFRGKDKQPQHF,TGCGCCAGCAGTCAATCGTTCAGGGGGAAGGACAAGCAGCCCCAGCATTTT
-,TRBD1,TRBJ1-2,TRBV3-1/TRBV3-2,CASSASLTGGDGDYGYTF,TGTGCCAGCAGCGCTTCGTTGACAGGGGGAGATGGTGACTATGGCTACACCTTC
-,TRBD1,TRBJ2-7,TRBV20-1,CSASRGQYYEQYF,TGCAGTGCTAGTAGGGGACAGTACTACGAGCAGTACTTC
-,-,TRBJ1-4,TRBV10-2,CASSEPGGNEKLFF,TGCGCCAGCAGTGAGCCAGGAGGCAATGAAAAACTGTTTTTT
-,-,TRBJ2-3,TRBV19,CASTLRRGGTPYTDTQYF,TGTGCCAGTACCCTAAGGAGGGGTGGTACCCCATACACAGATACGCAGTATTTT
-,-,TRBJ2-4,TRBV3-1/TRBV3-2,CASSRWDTKAKNIQYF,TGTGCCAGCAGCCGCTGGGACACCAAAGCCAAAAACATTCAGTACTTC
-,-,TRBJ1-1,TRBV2,CAGEVTGYTEAFF,TGTGCCGGGGAAGTAACAGGATACACTGAAGCTTTCTTT
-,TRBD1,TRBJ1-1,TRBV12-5,CASGKTGGNEAFF,TGTGCTAGTGGTAAAACAGGGGGTAATGAAGCTTTCTTT
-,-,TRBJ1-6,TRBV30,CAWKTGNSPLHF,TGTGCCTGGAAAACAGGGAACTCACCCCTCCACTTT
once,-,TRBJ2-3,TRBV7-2,CASSPRPGFGDTQYF,TGTGCCAGCAGCCCGCGACCGGGGTTCGGAGATACGCAGTATTTT